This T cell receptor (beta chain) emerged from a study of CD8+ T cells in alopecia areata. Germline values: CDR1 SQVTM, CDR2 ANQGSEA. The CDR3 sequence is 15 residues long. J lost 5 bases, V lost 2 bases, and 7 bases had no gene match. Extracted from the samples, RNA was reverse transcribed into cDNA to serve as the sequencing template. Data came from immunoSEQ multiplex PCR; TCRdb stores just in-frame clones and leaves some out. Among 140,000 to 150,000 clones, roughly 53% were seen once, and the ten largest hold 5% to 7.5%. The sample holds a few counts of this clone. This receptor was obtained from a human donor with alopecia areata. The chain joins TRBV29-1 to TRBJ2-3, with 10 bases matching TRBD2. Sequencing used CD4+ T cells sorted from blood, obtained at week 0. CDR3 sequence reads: CSVEWSGGAGDTQYF. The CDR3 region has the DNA TGCAGCGTTGAATGGAGCGGGGGGGCCGGAGATACGCAGTATTTT.